Here is one T cell receptor (beta chain) with its context. Germline CDR1 and CDR2: DFQATT and SNEGSKA (reference sequence). V lost 3 bases and J lost 1; bases outside the gene matches: 4. The CDR3 totals 16 residues. This record belongs to a study of blood T cell repertoires in COVID-19. Background on the study: The analysed material was cDNA or gDNA that came from T cells, B-cell-depleted T cells, or PBMCs.

The repertoire was sequenced with immunoSEQ multiplex PCR; TCRdb's copy has only in-frame clones and lacks some. The data contain 200,000 to 250,000 clones, around 90% of them singletons. The cohort comprised adults aged roughly 18 to 95 years residing in about two dozen US areas. Participants' reported clinical history set cohort assignment. Exposed enrollees encountered a COVID-19 case at some point within 2 weeks before study entry. This TCR was sampled from a woman younger than 45 who had been exposed to COVID-19. The V call is TRBV20-1, the J call TRBJ2-4, with 12 bases identical to TRBD2. The sample taken for sequencing was PBMCs or T cells enriched from blood (not recorded which). CDR3 DNA sequence: TGCAGTGCTAGTGCTCTAGCGGGGGGGGCCAAAAACATTCAGTACTTC. Residues: CSASALAGGAKNIQYF.